This entry lists 27 T cell receptor beta chains sequenced from one sample in a study of blood T cell repertoires in COVID-19. Measured with immunoSEQ multiplex PCR; TCRdb has only the in-frame clones, and not every one. The sample includes 300,000 to 350,000 clones, over 85% seen only once; the top ten take about 9.4%. The specimen was PBMCs or T cells enriched from blood (not recorded which). Every receptor here comes from a woman in her twenties or thirties who had recovered from COVID-19.

This chain joins TRBV6-1 and TRBJ2-3; D perhaps matches TRBD2 (5 bases). The V end lost 3 bases, the J end lost 6 bases, and 16 bases lay between the germline ends. CDR3 size: 15 residues. Germline CDR1 MNHNS, CDR2 SASEGT. CDR3 loop: CASSDRTLSGDTQYF. CDR3 DNA sequence: TGTGCCAGCAGTGACCGGACTCTATCGGGGGATACGCAGTATTTT.

V gene TRBV10-3 combines with J gene TRBJ2-5; TRBD1 matches at 9 bases. CDR1 ENHRY and CDR2 SYGVKD come from the germline V gene. The ends lost 3 bases at V and 5 bases at J; junction bases unmatched: 4. This CDR3 has 14 amino acids. The CDR3 sequence is CAISEAGTGETQYF. CDR3 DNA sequence: TGTGCCATCAGTGAAGCGGGGACAGGGGAGACCCAGTACTTC.

The J gene is TRBJ2-7, the V gene TRBV30, with 7 bases lining up with TRBD2. CDR3 size: 16 residues. Germline V gene lookup returns CDR1 GTSNPN and CDR2 SVGIG (reference sequence). J was trimmed by 0 bases and V by 0 bases; bases with no gene match: 8. Written as DNA, the CDR3 is TGTGCCTGGAGTGTATTCGTGTGGGGGGGCTCCTACGAGCAGTACTTC. Protein product: CAWSVFVWGGSYEQYF.

The rearrangement joins TRBV19 to TRBJ1-4; 7 bases fit TRBD1. The CDR3 consists of 13 residues. J lost 11 bases, V lost 4 bases, and 7 bases had no gene match. Germline CDR1 and CDR2: LNHDA and SQIVND (reference sequence). CDR3 in DNA: TGTGCCAGTAGTACGCAAACAGGGGATAAACTGTTTTTT. It yields the protein CASSTQTGDKLFF. Looking up the rest from reference TRBV19 and TRBJ1-4 gives the full variable domain: DGGITQSPKYLFRKEGQNVTLSCEQNLNHDAMYWYRQDPGQGLRLIYYSQIVNDFQKGDIAEGYSVSREKKESFPLTVTSAQKNPTAFYLCASSTQTGDKLFFGSGTQLSVL.

This clone has only a few counts. This rearrangement joins TRBV24-1 to TRBJ2-3; TRBD2 matches at 7 bases. Germline V gene sequence: CDR1 KGHDR, CDR2 SFDVKD. V lost 0 bases, J lost 2 bases, and 10 bases stayed unmatched. The length of the CDR3 is 18 residues. CDR3 bases: TGTGCCACCAGTGATTTGCAGAGCGCTAGCGGTTCCACAGATACGCAGTATTTT. Translation gives CATSDLQSASGSTDTQYF.

The chain is built from TRBV5-1 and TRBJ2-5, with 10 bases identical to TRBD2. V shed 3 bases, J shed 4 bases, and the junction held 6 bases outside the gene matches. Per germline, CDR1 SGHRS and CDR2 YFSETQ. The CDR3 totals 15 residues. CDR3 loop: CASSSQRLAGETQYF. For the CDR3, the DNA is TGCGCCAGCAGCTCTCAACGACTAGCGGGAGAGACCCAGTACTTC.

The chain joins TRBV10-3 to TRBJ2-3; 12 bases are a match to TRBD2. CDR1 is ENHRY, CDR2 SYGVKD, per germline. Trimming removed 1 base from V and 4 bases from J; junction bases left unmatched: 6. The CDR3 length is 17 residues. The DNA for the CDR3 is TGTGCCATCAGTGAGTTGACTAGCGGGAGTATCCCAGATACGCAGTATTTT. Amino acid sequence: CAISELTSGSIPDTQYF.

The chain joins TRBV6-4 to TRBJ2-1; tentative D call: TRBD2 (6 bases). The germline V and J ends were trimmed by 0 bases and 0 bases, with 9 bases remaining between them. This CDR3 region has 16 residues. CDR1 and CDR2 (germline): MRHNA, SNTAGT. The DNA of the CDR3 is TGTGCCAGCAGTGACTCGGGGACTTTCTCCTACAATGAGCAGTTCTTC. It specifies CASSDSGTFSYNEQFF.

The rearrangement links TRBV9 to TRBJ2-2, with 9 bases lining up with TRBD2. Germline assignment: CDR1 SGDLS and CDR2 YYNGEE. The CDR3 spans 15 residues. Trimming removed 4 bases from V and 5 bases from J; junction bases left unmatched: 6. The CDR3 loop is CASSPPSGRTGELFF. CDR3 in DNA: TGTGCCAGCAGCCCCCCCAGCGGGAGGACCGGGGAGCTGTTTTTT.

The chain uses TRBV18 and TRBJ2-1; D is uncertain. V lost 0 bases and J lost 4, with 10 bases in between. The CDR3 extends over 15 amino acids. Germline CDR1 reads KGHSH; CDR2 reads LQKENI. The CDR3 here is CASSPPMTTYNEQFF. The CDR3 DNA reads TGTGCCAGCTCACCACCAATGACAACTTACAATGAGCAGTTCTTC. Drawing the rest from reference TRBV18 and TRBJ2-1, the complete variable domain is NAGVMQNPRHLVRRRGQEARLRCSPMKGHSHVYWYRQLPEEGLKFMVYLQKENIIDESGMPKERFSAEFPKEGPSILRIQQVVRGDSAAYFCASSPPMTTYNEQFFGPGTRLTVL.

The rearrangement links TRBV3-1 (or the pseudogene TRBV3-2) to TRBJ2-5; 9 nucleotides agree with TRBD2. The CDR3 runs to 15 residues. Germline V gene lookup returns CDR1 LGHDT and CDR2 YNNKEL (reference sequence). V gave up 10 bases and J gave up 1 base; unmatched junction bases: 10. The CDR3 sequence: CATRSSSGAQETQYF. CDR3 nucleotides: TGTGCCACCCGGAGTTCTAGCGGGGCCCAAGAGACCCAGTACTTC.

J is TRBJ2-2 and V is TRBV5-4; the match to TRBD2 covers 7 bases. Germline V gene data show CDR1 as SGHNT and CDR2 as YYREEE (reference sequence). The CDR3 consists of 16 residues. Trimming cost V 4 bases and J 4 bases; bases outside gene matches: 10. CDR3 sequence (DNA): TGTGCCAGCAGCGGGCTCAGCAGGGAGGGCACCGGGGAGCTGTTTTTT. Protein product: CASSGLSREGTGELFF. The full variable domain, rest sourced from reference TRBV5-4 and TRBJ2-2, is ETGVTQSPTHLIKTRGQQVTLRCSSQSGHNTVSWYQQALGQGPQFIFQYYREEENGRGNFPPRFSGLQFPNYSSELNVNALELDDSALYLCASSGLSREGTGELFFGEGSRLTVL.

The rearrangement links TRBV12-3 or TRBV12-4 to TRBJ2-3; D ambiguous. The CDR3 is 12 amino acids. V lost 3 bases, J lost 2 bases, and 3 bases lay in between. The CDR3 DNA reads TGTGCCAGCAGTTTCAACACAGATACGCAGTATTTT. This codes for CASSFNTDTQYF.

CDR3 loop: CASSPQPYRGSPLHF. CDR3 coding DNA: TGTGCCAGCAGCCCACAACCTTACAGGGGTTCACCCCTCCACTTT. This chain links TRBV5-6 with TRBJ1-6; 7 nucleotides agree with TRBD1. CDR3 size: 15 residues. The germline V gene has CDR1 SGHDT and CDR2 YYEEEE. With V trimmed by 4 bases and J by 9 bases, 10 bases remained unmatched.

This clone was found once. This chain connects TRBV3-1 (or the pseudogene TRBV3-2) to TRBJ2-7, with 15 nucleotides matching TRBD2. V trimming: 2 bases; J trimming: 3 bases; junction bases outside the gene matches: 14. Germline V gene sequence: CDR1 LGHDT, CDR2 YNNKEL (reference sequence). The CDR3 runs to 20 residues. CDR3 nucleotides: TGTGCCAGCAGCCAAAGGACTAGCGGGAGGGTCCACCTCGGCCACTACGAGCAGTACTTC. It encodes CASSQRTSGRVHLGHYEQYF.

This chain links TRBV14 with TRBJ2-7; weak D call: TRBD2 (5 bases). Trimming stripped 3 bases from V and 4 bases from J, with 16 bases between. This CDR3 is built from 15 residues. CDR1 is SGHDN, CDR2 FVKESK, per germline. The CDR3 DNA reads TGTGCCAGCAGCCAGTGGACTGGGAGTCCATACGAGCAGTACTTC. Translation gives CASSQWTGSPYEQYF. Using reference TRBV14 and TRBJ2-7 for the parts outside the CDR3, the full variable domain is EAGVTQFPSHSVIEKGQTVTLRCDPISGHDNLYWYRRVMGKEIKFLLHFVKESKQDESGMPNNRFLAERTGGTYSTLKVQPAELEDSGVYFCASSQWTGSPYEQYFGPGTRLTVT.

The CDR3 DNA reads TGTGCCAGCAGTCAGTCCCTGGTGACTGAAGCTTTCTTT. Amino acids: CASSQSLVTEAFF. The genes are TRBV12-3 or TRBV12-4 and TRBJ1-1; D is uncertain. The CDR3 totals 13 residues. V was shortened by 5 bases and J by 5 bases, with 12 bases between the two germline ends.

The V call is TRBV6-2 or TRBV6-3, the J call TRBJ1-1; no clear D gene. Trimming removed 2 bases at V and 4 bases at J, with 8 bases between. Germline loops: CDR1 MNHEY, CDR2 SVGEGT. CDR3 length: 13 amino acids. The DNA for the CDR3 is TGTGCCAGCAGTTACCGCGGGAGCACTGAAGCTTTCTTT. This translates into CASSYRGSTEAFF.

J is TRBJ2-7 and V is TRBV12-3 or TRBV12-4, with 7 bases fitting TRBD1. CDR3 length: 13 amino acids. The V and J ends lost 7 bases and 4 bases, in that order; junction bases with no gene match: 7. CDR3 bases: TGTGCCAGCAAGAGACAGGGTCTGTACGAGCAGTACTTC. It encodes CASKRQGLYEQYF.

This chain connects TRBV27 to TRBJ2-7, with 9 positions matching TRBD2. Per germline, CDR1 MNHEY and CDR2 SMNVEV (reference sequence). The CDR3 sequence is 16 residues long. V shed 6 bases and J 5 bases; nucleotides not matched to a gene: 14. CDR3 sequence (DNA): TGTGCCAGCAGAGCGAAGGGACTAGCTTTCGCCCACGAGCAGTACTTC. Amino acid sequence: CASRAKGLAFAHEQYF.

The chain employs TRBV29-1 and TRBJ2-7; weak D call: TRBD1 (5 bases). With 4 bases removed from V and 2 bases from J, the gap between germline ends came to 18 bases. The CDR3 covers 15 residues. In germline, CDR1 is SQVTM, CDR2 ANQGSEA. CDR3 protein: CSVVRQSPPTYEQYF. The CDR3 nucleotides read TGCAGCGTTGTCAGACAGTCCCCACCCACCTACGAGCAGTACTTC.

This chain uses TRBV30 with TRBJ1-3; no firm D call. CDR3 length: 11 residues. Germline V gene data show CDR1 as GTSNPN and CDR2 as SVGIG (reference sequence). V was shortened by 4 bases and J by 8 bases, with 9 bases between the two germline ends. The CDR3 loop reads CAWMEAYTIYF. CDR3 nucleotides: TGTGCCTGGATGGAGGCGTACACCATATATTTT.

The rearrangement joins TRBV6-5 to TRBJ2-7, with D possibly being TRBD1 (5 bases). Trimming removed 6 bases at V and 4 bases at J, with 19 bases between. CDR3 length equals 15 residues. Germline values: CDR1 MNHEY, CDR2 SVGAGI. The CDR3 protein is CASRYGQGAEYEQYF. The CDR3 region has the DNA TGTGCCAGCAGATACGGGCAGGGCGCGGAGTACGAGCAGTACTTC.

This sequence joins TRBV27 and TRBJ2-2, with a tentative D call TRBD2 (5 bases). CDR3 length: 12 residues. V was shortened by 5 bases and J by 6 bases, with 7 bases between the two germline ends. The germline gives CDR1 MNHEY, CDR2 SMNVEV (reference sequence). The CDR3 region is CASSGLAGELFF. Written as DNA, the CDR3 is TGTGCCAGCAGTGGACTGGCCGGGGAGCTGTTTTTT.

The rearrangement joins TRBV4-1 to TRBJ2-1; D is undetermined. V dropped 0 bases and J dropped 9 bases, with 6 bases sitting between them. Germline CDR1 and CDR2: MGHRA and YSYEKL. CDR3 length: 12 amino acids. This CDR3 is CASSQDYFEQFF. In nucleotides, the CDR3 is TGCGCCAGCAGCCAAGACTATTTTGAGCAGTTCTTC.

This clone was seen just once. The chain couples TRBV7-2 to TRBJ2-1; 8 bases align to TRBD2. Germline trimming cut 5 bases from V and 6 bases from J; bases unmatched to any gene: 12. This CDR3 spans 16 amino acids. Germline CDR1 SGHTA, CDR2 FQGNSA. CDR3 sequence (DNA): TGTGCCAGCAGCCCGAGGGCTAGCGGGTATTTCAATGAGCAGTTCTTC. This translates into CASSPRASGYFNEQFF.

V is TRBV4-3 and J is TRBJ1-1; the D gene is possibly TRBD1 (5 bases). From germline, CDR1 is LGHNA and CDR2 YSLEER. This CDR3 contains 15 residues. The V end lost 1 base, the J end lost 0 bases, and 9 bases lay between the germline ends. The CDR3 loop reads CASSQVPGLNTEAFF. CDR3 nucleotide sequence: TGCGCCAGCAGCCAAGTGCCAGGGCTGAACACTGAAGCTTTCTTT.